This T cell receptor (beta chain) was captured by sequencing in a study of vaccination and CD4 T cells after COVID-19. Treatment specified: 10-day PBMC culture with coronavirus spike peptide pools or control peptides (ViraFEST assay). Cultured CD4+ T cells had their DNA profiled by the Oncomine TCR Beta short-read assay. TCRdb re-derived calls from the PCR reads in MiXCR, one entry per CDR3 protein. In the table there are over 20,000 distinct CDR3 sequences, 35% to 50% of which are singletons. Concerning this clonotype: The antigen is not known.

The CDR3 consists of 15 residues. CDR1 is DFQATT, CDR2 SNEGSKA, per germline (reference sequence). V was trimmed by 6 bases and J by 4 bases, leaving 22 bases between them. The V and J genes are TRBV20-1 and TRBJ2-7, with D perhaps TRBD2 (6 bases). This clonotype originated in a human donor who had recovered from COVID-19. The material sequenced was CD4+ T cells from blood, cultured in vitro. The CDR3 spells CSAATGPGRQYEQYF. CDR3 sequence (DNA): TGCAGTGCCGCCACGGGGCCCGGGAGACAATACGAGCAGTACTTC.